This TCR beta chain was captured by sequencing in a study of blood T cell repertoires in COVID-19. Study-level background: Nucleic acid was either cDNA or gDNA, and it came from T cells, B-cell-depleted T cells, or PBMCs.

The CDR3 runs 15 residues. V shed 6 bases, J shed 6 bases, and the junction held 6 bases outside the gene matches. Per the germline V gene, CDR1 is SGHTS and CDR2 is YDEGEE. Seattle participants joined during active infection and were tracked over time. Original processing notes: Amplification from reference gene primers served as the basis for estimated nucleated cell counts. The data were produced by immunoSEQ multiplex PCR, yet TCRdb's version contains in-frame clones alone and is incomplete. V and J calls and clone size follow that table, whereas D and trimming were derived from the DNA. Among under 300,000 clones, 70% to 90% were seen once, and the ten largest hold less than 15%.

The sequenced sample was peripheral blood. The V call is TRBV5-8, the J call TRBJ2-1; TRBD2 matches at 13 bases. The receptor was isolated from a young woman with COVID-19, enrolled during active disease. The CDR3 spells CASTLGLAGSNEQFF. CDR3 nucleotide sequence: TGTGCCAGCACCCTGGGACTAGCGGGATCCAATGAGCAGTTCTTC.